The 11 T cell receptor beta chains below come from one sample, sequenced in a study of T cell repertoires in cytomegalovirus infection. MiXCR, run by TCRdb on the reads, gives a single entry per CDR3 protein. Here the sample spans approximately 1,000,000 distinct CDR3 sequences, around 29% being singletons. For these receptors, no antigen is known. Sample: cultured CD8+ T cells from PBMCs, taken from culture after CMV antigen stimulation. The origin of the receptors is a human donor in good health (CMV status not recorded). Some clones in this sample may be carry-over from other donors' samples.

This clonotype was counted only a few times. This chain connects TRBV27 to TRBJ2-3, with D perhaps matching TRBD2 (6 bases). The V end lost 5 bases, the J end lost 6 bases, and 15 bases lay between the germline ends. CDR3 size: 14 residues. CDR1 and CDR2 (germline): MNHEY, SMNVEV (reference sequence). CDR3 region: CASSILAGGDTQYF. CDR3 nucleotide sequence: TGTGCCAGCAGTATACTAGCTGGAGGGGATACGCAGTATTTT.

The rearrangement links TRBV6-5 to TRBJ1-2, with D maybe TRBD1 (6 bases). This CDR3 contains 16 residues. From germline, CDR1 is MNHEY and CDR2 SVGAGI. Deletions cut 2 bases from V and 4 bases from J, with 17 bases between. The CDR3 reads CASSYPKSQGIYGYTF. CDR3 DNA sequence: TGTGCCAGCAGTTACCCAAAGTCGCAGGGGATCTATGGCTACACCTTC.

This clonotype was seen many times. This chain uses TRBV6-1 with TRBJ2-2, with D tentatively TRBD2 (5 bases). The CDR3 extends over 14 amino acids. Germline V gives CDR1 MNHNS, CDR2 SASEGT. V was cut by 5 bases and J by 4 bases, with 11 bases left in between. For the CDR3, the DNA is TGTGCCAGCAGTCCTGCTACTAGCACCGGGGAGCTGTTTTTT. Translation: CASSPATSTGELFF.

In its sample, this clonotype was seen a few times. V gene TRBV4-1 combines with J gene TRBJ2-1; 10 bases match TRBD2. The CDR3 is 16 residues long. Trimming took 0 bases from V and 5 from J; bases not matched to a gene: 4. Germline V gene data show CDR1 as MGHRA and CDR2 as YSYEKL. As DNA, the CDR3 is TGCGCCAGCAGCCAAGACTCTAGCGGGGGTAACAATGAGCAGTTCTTC. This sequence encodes CASSQDSSGGNNEQFF.

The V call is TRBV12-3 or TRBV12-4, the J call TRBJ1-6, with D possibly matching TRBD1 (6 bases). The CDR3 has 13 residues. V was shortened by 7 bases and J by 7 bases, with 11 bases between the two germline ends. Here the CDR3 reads CASTWTENSPLHF. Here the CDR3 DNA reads TGTGCCAGCACCTGGACAGAAAATTCACCCCTCCACTTT.

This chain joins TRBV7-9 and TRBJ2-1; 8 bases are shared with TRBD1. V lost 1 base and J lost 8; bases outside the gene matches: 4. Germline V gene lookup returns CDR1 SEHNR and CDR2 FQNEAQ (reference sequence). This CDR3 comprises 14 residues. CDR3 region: CASSLGQGSDEQFF. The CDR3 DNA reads TGTGCCAGCAGCTTAGGACAGGGGAGCGATGAGCAGTTCTTC.

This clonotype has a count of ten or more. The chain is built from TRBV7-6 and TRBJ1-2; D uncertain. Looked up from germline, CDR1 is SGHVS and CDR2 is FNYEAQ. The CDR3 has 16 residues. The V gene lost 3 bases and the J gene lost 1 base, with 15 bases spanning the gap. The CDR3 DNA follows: TGTGCCAGCAGCTTGACTAGGGCAGCGAATAACTATGGCTACACCTTC. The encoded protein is CASSLTRAANNYGYTF.

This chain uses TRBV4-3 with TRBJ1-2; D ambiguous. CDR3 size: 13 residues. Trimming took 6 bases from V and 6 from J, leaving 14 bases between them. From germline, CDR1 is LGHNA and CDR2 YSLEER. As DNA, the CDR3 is TGCGCCAGCAGGGCGGACCTTTTGGATGGCTACACCTTC. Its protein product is CASRADLLDGYTF.

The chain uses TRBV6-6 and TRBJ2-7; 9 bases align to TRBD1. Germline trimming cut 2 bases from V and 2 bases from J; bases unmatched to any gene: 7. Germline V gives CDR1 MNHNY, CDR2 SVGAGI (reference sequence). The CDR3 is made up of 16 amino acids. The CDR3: CASSYVGQGAAYEQYV. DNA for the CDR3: TGTGCCAGCAGTTACGTGGGACAGGGAGCCGCCTACGAGCAGTACGTC.

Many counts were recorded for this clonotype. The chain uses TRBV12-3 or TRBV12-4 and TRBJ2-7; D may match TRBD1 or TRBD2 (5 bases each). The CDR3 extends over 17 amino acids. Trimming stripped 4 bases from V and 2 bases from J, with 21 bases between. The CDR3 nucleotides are TGTGCCAGCAGTTCAGTGGCCCGGGACCGCGGCCCCTACGAGCAGTACGTC. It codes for CASSSVARDRGPYEQYV.

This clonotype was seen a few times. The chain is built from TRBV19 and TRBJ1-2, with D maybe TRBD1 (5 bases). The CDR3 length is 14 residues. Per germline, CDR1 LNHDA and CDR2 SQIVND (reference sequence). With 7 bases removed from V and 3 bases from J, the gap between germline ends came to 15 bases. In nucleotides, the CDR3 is TGTGCCAGTACCTGGTCAGGACAACACTATGGCTACACCTTC. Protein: CASTWSGQHYGYTF.